The rows below give T cell receptor beta chains drawn from one sample of a study of post-analysis software for immune sequencing data. TCRdb called the PCR reads again in MiXCR, with one record for every CDR3 protein. The sample lists 600,000 to 750,000 distinct CDR3 sequences; 59% were seen once. The sequencing sample was made of blood. The receptor source for this set is a girl aged 2 to 10 with multiple sclerosis. Both conserved end residues are part of each CDR3. The D gene is left open where the match is weak. Clone size appears in some rows only: once, few, many, or a class for an expanded clone.

>.|TRBV20-1|TRBJ2-1|TRBD1
TGCAGTCCCACATACAGGGGTCGCTCCTACAATGAGCAGTTCTTC
CSPTYRGRSYNEQFF
>few|TRBV15|TRBJ2-3|TRBD2
TGTGCCACCAGCAGGCCTAGCGGGGCGACTAATACGCAGTATTTT
CATSRPSGATNTQYF
>.|TRBV6-2/TRBV6-3|TRBJ1-1|.
TGTGCCAGCAGTTGGCATCCGACCCCTGAAGCTTTCTTT
CASSWHPTPEAFF
>.|TRBV29-1|TRBJ1-2|TRBD1
TGCAGCGCCGACCCCCCCGGGACAGGGAACGATAGCTACACCTTC
CSADPPGTGNDSYTF
>.|TRBV4-1|TRBJ2-1|.
TGCGCCAGCAGCCAAGGCGGGGCCTGGGATGAGCAGTTCTTC
CASSQGGAWDEQFF
>few|TRBV7-2|TRBJ1-2|.
TGTGCCAGCAGCCTCCCGGGGGGGGGCGCCCTCTATGGCTACACCTTC
CASSLPGGGALYGYTF
>.|TRBV12-3/TRBV12-4|TRBJ2-1|TRBD1
TGTGCCAGCAGGCAACCGGGACAGGGGAATGAGCAGTTCTTC
CASRQPGQGNEQFF
>.|TRBV6-1|TRBJ2-5|.
TGTGCCAGCAGATACCAAGAGACCCGGTACTTC
CASRYQETRYF
>.|TRBV9|TRBJ1-2|.
TGTGCCAGCAGCGTACCTGGGATCCCTAACTATGGCTACACCTTC
CASSVPGIPNYGYTF
>few|TRBV3-1|TRBJ1-5|.
TGTGCCAGCAGCCAGCTCGGTCAGCCCCAGCATTTT
CASSQLGQPQHF
>.|TRBV5-1|TRBJ2-2|.
TGCGCCAGCGGGTACAGGGTTGGCACCGGGGAGCTGTTTTTT
CASGYRVGTGELFF
>.|TRBV7-9|TRBJ1-1|.
TGTGCCAGCAGCCCACCCCTCGGGGGGAGAGATGACACTGAAGCTTTCTTT
CASSPPLGGRDDTEAFF
>.|TRBV12-3/TRBV12-4|TRBJ2-1|TRBD2
TGTGCCAGCAGTTCGAGTAGCGGGGGGGCCTCCTACAATGAGCAGTTCTTC
CASSSSSGGASYNEQFF
>once|TRBV11-2|TRBJ2-7|.
TGTGCCAGCAGCTTTAGTTATCGGGTCTCCTACGAGCAGTACTTC
CASSFSYRVSYEQYF
>.|TRBV11-2|TRBJ2-1|.
TGTGCCAGCAACCCAGGACCTCAACCATCCAATGAGCAGTTCTTC
CASNPGPQPSNEQFF
>.|TRBV6-2/TRBV6-3|TRBJ2-4|TRBD1
TGTGCCAGCAGTTCGTACAGGGGGCGAGGGAACATTCAGTACTTC
CASSSYRGRGNIQYF
>few|TRBV4-1|TRBJ1-4|.
TGCGCCAGCAGCCAAGACCTGACAACTAATGAAAAACTGTTTTTT
CASSQDLTTNEKLFF
>.|TRBV4-1|TRBJ2-7|.
TGCGCCAGCAGCCAAGAATCCGGGGCCTACGAGCAGTACTTC
CASSQESGAYEQYF
>.|TRBV20-1|TRBJ2-3|.
TGCAGTGCTAGAGATACGAGTAGGGACACAGATACGCAGTATTTT
CSARDTSRDTDTQYF
>.|TRBV21-1|TRBJ1-2|.
TGTGCCAGCAGCAAATATTCGGGGAAGGTGAGGGGCTACACCTTC
CASSKYSGKVRGYTF
>once|TRBV6-6|TRBJ2-7|.
TGTGCCCTCTGGGGGTCACGGCACGAGCAGTACTTC
CALWGSRHEQYF
>.|TRBV5-1|TRBJ1-1|.
TGCGCCAGCAGCTTGGCTTGGGACACTGAAGCTTTCTTT
CASSLAWDTEAFF
>.|TRBV29-1|TRBJ2-5|.
TGCAGCGTTGAAGATCTCCGTTCGGAGACCCAGTACTTC
CSVEDLRSETQYF
>.|TRBV3-1|TRBJ1-2|.
TGTGCCAGCAGCCAAGTTGATTACGGCTACACCTTC
CASSQVDYGYTF
>.|TRBV10-3|TRBJ2-1|.
TGTGCCATCAGTGAGTCTCTCTACGGGAATGAGCAGTTCTTC
CAISESLYGNEQFF
>.|TRBV5-5|TRBJ2-1|TRBD2
TGTGCCAGCAGTGCCCGCGGGACTAGCGGGAGTCGAGACGGTGAGCAGTTCTTC
CASSARGTSGSRDGEQFF
>.|TRBV3-1|TRBJ2-3|TRBD1
TGTGCCAGCAGCCAAGATAGAAGGCGAGACAGGGGTGGGGATACGCAGTATTTT
CASSQDRRRDRGGDTQYF
>.|TRBV6-4|TRBJ2-1|.
TGTGCCAGCAAACGGGGTCAAGAGCAGTTCTTC
CASKRGQEQFF
>.|TRBV12-3/TRBV12-4|TRBJ1-2|.
TGTGCCAGCAGCTCAATTAACTATGGCTACACCTTC
CASSSINYGYTF
>.|TRBV6-5|TRBJ2-1|.
TGTGCCAGCAGTTACTCGGGAGTTTCCATACACAATGAGCAGTTCTTC
CASSYSGVSIHNEQFF
>.|TRBV7-9|TRBJ2-3|.
TGTGCCAGCAGCTCCGAGCCCACAGATACGCAGTATTTT
CASSSEPTDTQYF
>once|TRBV5-1|TRBJ1-5|.
TGCGCCAGCAGCCTTACTTGGGATCAGCCCCAGCATTTT
CASSLTWDQPQHF
>.|TRBV6-2/TRBV6-3|TRBJ1-2|.
TGTGCCAGCAGTCATCATCGGACAGAGAACTATGGCTACACCTTC
CASSHHRTENYGYTF
>.|TRBV20-1|TRBJ2-7|.
TGCAGTGCTACGACTACTAGCTCCGGCTACGAGCAGTACTTC
CSATTTSSGYEQYF
>.|TRBV29-1|TRBJ2-3|.
TGCAGCGCTCGTAGGTCAGGGCGAAGAGATACGCAGTATTTT
CSARRSGRRDTQYF
>.|TRBV5-5|TRBJ1-1|.
TGTGCCAGCAGCTCGATCGGGAACCTTAACACTGAAGCTTTCTTT
CASSSIGNLNTEAFF
>few|TRBV2|TRBJ2-1|.
TGTGCCAGCAGTGAAGGATACTCCTACAATGAGCAGTTCTTC
CASSEGYSYNEQFF
>.|TRBV12-3/TRBV12-4|TRBJ1-4|TRBD1
TGTGCCAGCAGGACAGGGGGTTCGACTAATGAAAAACTGTTTTTT
CASRTGGSTNEKLFF
>few|TRBV7-6|TRBJ2-7|.
TGTGCCAGCAGCAATGGGGGGACCATGACCTACGAGCAGTACTTC
CASSNGGTMTYEQYF
>.|TRBV7-9|TRBJ1-1|TRBD1
TGTGCCAGCAGCAAACAGGGGGCATCAGAAGCTTTCTTT
CASSKQGASEAFF
>once|TRBV2|TRBJ2-2|.
TGTGCCAGCAGGGCTTCAGGGAACACCGGGGAGCTGTTTTTT
CASRASGNTGELFF
>many|TRBV12-3/TRBV12-4|TRBJ2-5|.
TGTGCCAGCAGTTACGGGCAAGAGACCCAGTACTTC
CASSYGQETQYF
>few|TRBV4-3|TRBJ2-3|TRBD2
TGCGCCAGCAGCCAAGATCGGGTTAGCGGGGGCCTCCCCGGCGCAGATACGCAGTATTTT
CASSQDRVSGGLPGADTQYF
>.|TRBV10-3|TRBJ2-4|TRBD1
TGTGCCATCAGTCCCGGGACAGGGATCGGTGAGCAGTACTTC
CAISPGTGIGEQYF
>.|TRBV15|TRBJ2-1|TRBD2
TGTGCCACCAGCAGAGATTTCGGGGGAGGGGTGGATGAGCAGTTCTTC
CATSRDFGGGVDEQFF